This T cell receptor beta chain comes out of a study of blood T cell repertoires in COVID-19. Study at large: There were acute and convalescent COVID-19 samples, and they came from the United States, Italy and Spain. In each case, the material was cDNA or gDNA derived from T cells, B-cell-depleted T cells, or PBMCs.

The CDR3 spans 16 residues. The germline V gene encodes CDR1 SEHNR and CDR2 FQNEAQ (reference sequence). V was pared by 7 bases and J by 2 bases, with 17 bases between. In the original workflow: Amplification of reference gene primers provided the estimated nucleated cell counts. Data came from immunoSEQ multiplex PCR; TCRdb stores just in-frame clones and leaves some out. V, J and clone size are taken as reported in that table, and D and trimming were inferred from the DNA itself. The sample shows about 270,000 clones, 85% to 90% of them seen only once. The origin of this receptor is a human donor in a cohort sampled during active COVID-19. The sample was peripheral blood. The genes are TRBV7-9 and TRBJ2-2; D unresolved. CDR3 in amino acids: CASNRDKLENTGELFF. In DNA form, the CDR3 reads TGTGCCAGCAACCGAGACAAGCTCGAAAACACCGGGGAGCTGTTTTTT.